This T cell receptor (beta chain) was identified during a study of graft-versus-host responses after intestinal transplantation. Comments on this clone: Its target is unknown.

Produced via immunoSEQ multiplex PCR; TCRdb's table is partial and in-frame only. This table holds approximately 90,000 clones, about 85% found once. Germline CDR1 reads SGHRS; CDR2 reads YFSETQ. This CDR3 is built from 14 residues. Trimming took off 0 bases at V and 9 bases at J, with 13 bases between the two ends. The specimen was unstimulated CD4+ T cells sorted from spleen or lymph node cells, collected before transplant. The chain recombines TRBV5-1 with TRBJ2-1; the D gene is possibly TRBD1 (6 bases). The receptor was isolated from a human donor who was the organ donor for an intestinal transplant. CDR3 in amino acids: CASSLDQGWSEQFF. The CDR3 coding sequence is TGCGCCAGCAGCTTGGATCAGGGGTGGAGTGAGCAGTTCTTC.